This section outlines one T cell receptor beta chain sequence together with its context. The authors' processing: Reference gene primer amplification gave nucleated cell count estimates. Generated by immunoSEQ multiplex PCR, the TCRdb table keeps only in-frame clones and is missing some. Clone size and V and J calls were adopted from that table, with D and trimming inferred from the DNA. Altogether approximately 110,000 clones are present, about 85% being singletons, with the ten largest covering 4% to 5%. CDR1 SGHRS and CDR2 YFSETQ come from the germline V gene. The V segment lost 0 bases and the J segment 5 bases; nucleotides outside the gene matches: 3. The CDR3 spans 16 residues. The data belong to a study of blood T cell repertoires in COVID-19. Study at large: Sources were T cells, B-cell-depleted T cells, or PBMCs; the material itself was cDNA or gDNA.

The sample taken for sequencing was peripheral blood. The V gene is TRBV5-1, the J gene TRBJ2-3, with TRBD2 matching over 13 bases. The receptor comes from a man aged 50 to 60 with acute or convalescent COVID-19. The CDR3 DNA follows: TGCGCCAGCAGCTTGGTGACTAGCGGGAGGTTAGATACGCAGTATTTT. Translating it yields CASSLVTSGRLDTQYF.